The 30 T cell receptor beta chains in this list originate from one sample, sequenced in a study of blood T cell repertoires in COVID-19. TCRdb keeps only in-frame clones here, not all; method: immunoSEQ multiplex PCR. This sample has fewer than 200,000 clones, with about 84% found just once. Specimen: PBMCs or T cells enriched from blood (not recorded which). These receptors originate from a man aged 45-65 years who had recovered from COVID-19.

V usage is TRBV6-5 and J usage is TRBJ1-5; D remains unclear. This CDR3 has 11 amino acids. Trimming took 6 bases from V and 6 from J, leaving 6 bases between them. Germline V gene data show CDR1 as MNHEY and CDR2 as SVGAGI. CDR3 loop: CASSATQPQHF. Written as DNA, the CDR3 is TGTGCCAGCAGCGCTACTCAGCCCCAGCATTTT.

The V call is TRBV19, the J call TRBJ1-6; 9 nucleotides match TRBD1. The ends lost 6 bases at V and 7 bases at J; junction bases unmatched: 13. Per the germline V gene, CDR1 is LNHDA and CDR2 is SQIVND (reference sequence). The CDR3 runs to 17 residues. Here the CDR3 DNA reads TGTGCCAGTAGATCAAAGACAGGGGGTAGAAGGAATTCACCCCTCCACTTT. It specifies CASRSKTGGRRNSPLHF.

This chain links TRBV7-2 with TRBJ2-7; D may be TRBD2 (7 bases). The CDR3 contains 15 residues. V was trimmed by 3 bases and J by 2 bases, leaving 14 bases between them. CDR1 is SGHTA and CDR2 is FQGNSA in the germline V gene. The CDR3 spells CASSFEGGVPYEQYF. CDR3 nucleotides: TGTGCCAGCAGCTTCGAGGGGGGGGTTCCCTACGAGCAGTACTTC.

This sequence joins TRBV19 and TRBJ1-5, with 8 bases that match TRBD1. Germline CDR1 reads LNHDA; CDR2 reads SQIVND (reference sequence). J lost 9 bases, V lost 1 base, and 8 bases had no gene match. This CDR3 comprises 15 residues. The CDR3: CASSIADRERLPQHF. The CDR3 DNA reads TGTGCCAGTAGTATAGCGGACAGGGAAAGATTGCCCCAGCATTTT. Full variable domain (outside the CDR3, taken from reference TRBV19 and TRBJ1-5): DGGITQSPKYLFRKEGQNVTLSCEQNLNHDAMYWYRQDPGQGLRLIYYSQIVNDFQKGDIAEGYSVSREKKESFPLTVTSAQKNPTAFYLCASSIADRERLPQHFGDGTRLSIL.

The sample holds one count of this clone. The rearrangement links TRBV28 to TRBJ1-3; 8 bases map to TRBD1. The V segment lost 5 bases and the J segment 7 bases; nucleotides outside the gene matches: 4. This CDR3 comprises 13 residues. The germline gives CDR1 MDHEN, CDR2 SYDVKM. The CDR3 sequence is CASSTQGVNTIYF. CDR3 DNA: TGTGCCAGCAGTACACAGGGGGTCAACACCATATATTTT.

With regard to this clone: Other nucleotide sequences in the sample specify the same CDR3. V usage is TRBV9 and J usage is TRBJ1-5, with D perhaps matching TRBD1 (6 bases). The CDR3 length is 14 residues. V dropped 3 bases and J dropped 0 bases, with 7 bases sitting between them. Germline CDR1 and CDR2: SGDLS and YYNGEE. CDR3 sequence reads: CASSGGGSNQPQHF. The CDR3 nucleotides read TGTGCCAGCAGCGGAGGGGGTAGCAATCAGCCCCAGCATTTT.

The chain uses TRBV11-1 and TRBJ1-1, with a possible D match to TRBD1 (6 bases). The germline V gene encodes CDR1 SGHAT and CDR2 FQDESV (reference sequence). Trimming removed 6 bases at V and 7 bases at J, with 15 bases between. The CDR3 is made up of 13 amino acids. As DNA, the CDR3 is TGTGCCAGCAGACCAGGGGCGGGAGTTGAAGCTTTCTTT. This gives the protein CASRPGAGVEAFF. Complete variable domain (other parts from reference TRBV11-1 and TRBJ1-1): EAEVAQSPRYKITEKSQAVAFWCDPISGHATLYWYRQILGQGPELLVQFQDESVVDDSQLPKDRFSAERLKGVDSTLKIQPAELGDSAMYLCASRPGAGVEAFFGQGTRLTVV.

V is TRBV7-2 and J is TRBJ1-1; maybe TRBD1 (5 bases). Trimming cost V 4 bases and J 13 bases, with 19 bases left between them. The CDR3 is made up of 13 amino acids. The germline V gene has CDR1 SGHTA and CDR2 FQGNSA. The CDR3 protein is CASSSVGVGGIFF. The CDR3 DNA sequence: TGTGCCAGCAGCTCGGTGGGTGTGGGGGGGATTTTCTTT.

V usage is TRBV15 and J usage is TRBJ1-6; possible D gene TRBD1, 5 bases. The germline CDR1 and CDR2 sequences are LNHNV and YYDKDF (reference sequence). V was cut by 3 bases and J by 8 bases, with 11 bases left in between. The length of the CDR3 is 14 residues. The CDR3, as DNA: TGTGCCACCAGCAGGGGGACTATGGATTCACCCCTCCACTTT. Its translation: CATSRGTMDSPLHF.

J is TRBJ1-5 and V is TRBV5-1; 7 bases align to TRBD1. The germline gives CDR1 SGHRS, CDR2 YFSETQ. V was clipped by 7 bases and J by 7 bases; unmatched bases: 8. CDR3 size: 13 residues. The CDR3 bases are TGCGCCAGCCGACAGGGCGAGCAGCAGCCCCAGCATTTT. This translates into CASRQGEQQPQHF.

The chain links TRBV7-9 to TRBJ1-3; D is perhaps TRBD1 (6 bases). Germline V gene lookup returns CDR1 SEHNR and CDR2 FQNEAQ (reference sequence). Trimming removed 4 bases at V and 4 bases at J, with 11 bases between. CDR3 length equals 14 residues. CDR3 in DNA: TGTGCCAGCAGCTCCGGACAGCTCGGAAACACCATATATTTT. This translates into CASSSGQLGNTIYF.

The chain carries TRBV9 and TRBJ2-5; 10 bases match TRBD2. The CDR3 runs to 16 residues. Trimming cost V 4 bases and J 4 bases; bases outside gene matches: 10. Germline V CDR1 and CDR2: SGDLS, YYNGEE. The CDR3 nucleotides are TGTGCCAGCAGCCCCCAAGGGCTAGCGGGAGTAGAGACCCAGTACTTC. It is translated as CASSPQGLAGVETQYF.

The rearrangement uses TRBV3-1 (or the pseudogene TRBV3-2) and TRBJ1-4; no reliable D call. Germline V gives CDR1 LGHDT, CDR2 YNNKEL (reference sequence). Trimming removed 4 bases at V and 5 bases at J, with 14 bases between. CDR3 size: 15 residues. CDR3 sequence: CASSLTRAGNEKLFF. The CDR3 region has the DNA TGTGCCAGCAGCCTGACGAGGGCTGGGAATGAAAAACTGTTTTTT.

The genes are TRBV5-4 and TRBJ1-1, with TRBD1 as a possible D gene (5 bases). The CDR3 consists of 15 residues. Per germline, CDR1 SGHNT and CDR2 YYREEE (reference sequence). Deletions cut 0 bases from V and 10 bases from J, with 19 bases between. The CDR3 region is CASSLDSGGRVGAFF. CDR3 coding DNA: TGTGCCAGCAGCTTGGATTCCGGTGGCAGGGTGGGAGCTTTCTTT.

The rearrangement links TRBV6-5 to TRBJ1-3, with unresolved D. The V end lost 5 bases, the J end lost 1 base, and 9 bases lay between the germline ends. There are 14 residues in the CDR3. Germline CDR1 is MNHEY and CDR2 is SVGAGI. The CDR3 nucleotides read TGTGCCAGCAGTCCTTGGACTTCTGGAAACACCATATATTTT. This sequence encodes CASSPWTSGNTIYF.

The chain combines TRBV7-9 with TRBJ1-4, with a possible D match to TRBD1 (6 bases). CDR1 is SEHNR and CDR2 is FQNEAQ in the germline V gene (reference sequence). The germline V and J ends were trimmed by 4 bases and 8 bases, with 14 bases remaining between them. This CDR3 has 14 residues. The DNA of the CDR3 is TGTGCCAGCAGCTACTCAGGGGAAGAGGAAAAACTGTTTTTT. This translates into CASSYSGEEEKLFF.

The chain joins TRBV23-1 to TRBJ2-5; 8 nucleotides agree with TRBD1. TRBV23-1 is identified as an open reading frame with a role that is uncertain. The CDR3 runs 17 residues. The V segment lost 4 bases and the J segment 3 bases; nucleotides outside the gene matches: 13. This CDR3 reads CASSLIKDRGVKETQYF. CDR3 coding DNA: TGCGCCAGCAGTCTAATAAAAGACAGGGGAGTGAAAGAGACCCAGTACTTC.

The rearrangement joins TRBV6-5 to TRBJ2-5; 7 bases agree with TRBD1. The CDR3 consists of 13 residues. V shed 6 bases and J 5 bases; nucleotides not matched to a gene: 6. The germline CDR1 and CDR2 sequences are MNHEY and SVGAGI. CDR3 region: CASRMTGWETQYF. CDR3 nucleotides: TGTGCCAGCAGGATGACAGGGTGGGAGACCCAGTACTTC.

V usage is TRBV27 and J usage is TRBJ1-2, with D possibly being TRBD1 (5 bases). V lost 5 bases and J 3 bases, leaving 13 bases between the germline ends. The germline V gene has CDR1 MNHEY and CDR2 SMNVEV (reference sequence). CDR3 length equals 14 residues. The CDR3 coding sequence is TGTGCCAGCAGTCTGGGGCAGGGATACTATGGCTACACCTTC. Protein sequence: CASSLGQGYYGYTF.

V usage is TRBV19 and J usage is TRBJ1-4; tentative D call: TRBD1 (6 bases). The CDR3 loop spans 13 amino acids. The germline V gene encodes CDR1 LNHDA and CDR2 SQIVND (reference sequence). With 3 bases removed from V and 7 bases from J, the gap between germline ends came to 9 bases. The CDR3 coding sequence is TGTGCCAGTAGTATCCCAGGGGTTGAAAAACTGTTTTTT. It specifies CASSIPGVEKLFF.

The rearrangement joins TRBV18 to TRBJ1-1; 7 nucleotides agree with TRBD1. The CDR3 length is 15 residues. Germline-derived CDR1 and CDR2 are KGHSH and LQKENI. V trimming: 2 bases; J trimming: 2 bases; junction bases outside the gene matches: 5. CDR3 residues: CASSPRAGGNTEAFF. CDR3 in DNA: TGTGCCAGCTCACCAAGGGCAGGGGGAAACACTGAAGCTTTCTTT.

V and J are TRBV6-1 and TRBJ2-2; D is perhaps TRBD2 (6 bases). CDR1 is MNHNS, CDR2 SASEGT, per germline. V gave up 3 bases and J gave up 4 bases, with 15 bases separating them. This CDR3 comprises 16 residues. The CDR3 DNA sequence: TGTGCCAGCAGTGATTTGAGCGGGCCGGGCACCGGGGAGCTGTTTTTT. Its protein is CASSDLSGPGTGELFF.

The J gene is TRBJ1-5, the V gene TRBV28, with a weak D call TRBD1 (6 bases). In germline, CDR1 is MDHEN, CDR2 SYDVKM. Trimming cost V 3 bases and J 3 bases, with 15 bases left between them. This CDR3 region has 16 residues. As DNA, the CDR3 is TGTGCCAGCAGTTTTGGAGTGGGGGGGGCCAATCAGCCCCAGCATTTT. Translated, it gives CASSFGVGGANQPQHF.

The J gene is TRBJ2-5, the V gene TRBV27, with TRBD2 matching 10 bases. V was clipped by 7 bases and J by 4 bases; unmatched bases: 9. Per the germline V gene, CDR1 is MNHEY and CDR2 is SMNVEV (reference sequence). This CDR3 contains 15 residues. CDR3 residues: CASTLSGGWLETQYF. The CDR3 DNA is TGTGCCAGCACCCTTAGCGGGGGGTGGCTAGAGACCCAGTACTTC.

The chain recombines TRBV3-1 (or the pseudogene TRBV3-2) with TRBJ2-2; maybe TRBD2 (6 bases). This CDR3 spans 16 amino acids. Germline CDR1 reads LGHDT; CDR2 reads YNNKEL (reference sequence). V was clipped by 2 bases and J by 7 bases, with 17 bases between them. The CDR3, as DNA: TGTGCCAGCAGCCAATGGAGGGTTCCCCTCCGCGGGGAGCTGTTTTTT. Residues: CASSQWRVPLRGELFF.

This clone was picked up a small number of times. The chain recombines TRBV14 with TRBJ1-4; no reliable D call. CDR1 is SGHDN and CDR2 is FVKESK in the germline V gene. The CDR3 is 15 residues long. V was cut by 2 bases and J by 5 bases, with 12 bases left in between. This chain's CDR3 is CASSQTGITNEKLFF. In nucleotides, the CDR3 is TGTGCCAGCAGCCAAACGGGAATCACCAATGAAAAACTGTTTTTT.

The CDR3: CASMGIQETQYF. CDR3 nucleotide sequence: TGTGCCAGCATGGGCATTCAAGAGACCCAGTACTTC. The V and J genes are TRBV2 and TRBJ2-5, with D hard to call. CDR3 size: 12 residues. The germline gives CDR1 SNHLY, CDR2 FYNNEI. V lost 7 bases, J lost 2 bases, and 8 bases lay in between.

The table lists this clone with a few counts. The rearrangement links TRBV18 to TRBJ1-5; 7 bases are a match to TRBD1. The V segment lost 4 bases and the J segment 7 bases; nucleotides outside the gene matches: 4. This CDR3 is built from 13 residues. Germline V CDR1 and CDR2: KGHSH, LQKENI. CDR3 bases: TGTGCCAGCTCACTACAGGGGAGCCAGCCCCAGCATTTT. Its translation is CASSLQGSQPQHF. Drawing the rest from reference TRBV18 and TRBJ1-5, the complete variable domain is NAGVMQNPRHLVRRRGQEARLRCSPMKGHSHVYWYRQLPEEGLKFMVYLQKENIIDESGMPKERFSAEFPKEGPSILRIQQVVRGDSAAYFCASSLQGSQPQHFGDGTRLSIL.

The gene calls are TRBV11-2 and TRBJ2-1; 8 bases are a match to TRBD2. Looked up from germline, CDR1 is SGHAT and CDR2 is FQNNGV. V gave up 7 bases and J gave up 1 base; unmatched junction bases: 12. This CDR3 is built from 17 residues. This CDR3 is CASTLRAGGWSYNEQFF. Written as DNA, the CDR3 is TGTGCCAGCACCCTTCGGGCGGGGGGATGGTCCTACAATGAGCAGTTCTTC.

This clone was found once. This chain connects TRBV7-2 to TRBJ2-2; 14 bases are shared with TRBD2. With 5 bases clipped from V and 4 bases from J, the junction kept 6 bases outside the gene matches. The CDR3 loop spans 17 amino acids. Germline loops: CDR1 SGHTA, CDR2 FQGNSA. The CDR3 DNA follows: TGTGCCAGCAGCCCCGGGACTAGCGGGGGCCGCACCGGGGAGCTGTTTTTT. It yields the protein CASSPGTSGGRTGELFF.